Included here is one TCR beta chain sequence, with context. Its specificity is unknown. Each sample had eight separate cDNA synthesis reactions. UMIs containing a 6-nucleotide sample barcode were added via template switching. Using TCRalpha and TCRbeta cDNA, the researchers carried out two nested PCRs that lasted roughly 16 and 10 cycles. From the 5' RACE reads, TCRdb lists one entry per CDR3 protein and no DNA. The sample holds some 150,000 distinct CDR3 sequences. The germline V gene has CDR1 LNHDA and CDR2 SQIVND (reference sequence). The CDR3 has 12 amino acids. This sample is drawn from a study of monozygotic twins with inflammatory bowel disease. Overall study results and limits: It was not supported that a single strong signal or clonotype was associated with IBD.

J is TRBJ1-2 and V is TRBV19. Material for sequencing was blood. The TCR sequence derives from a human donor with ulcerative colitis or Crohn's disease, or a healthy co-twin of an affected twin (not recorded which). CDR3 in amino acids: CASSPGASGYTF.